A single sample gave rise to the 8 T cell receptor beta chains below, sequenced in a study of OX40 agonist ivuxolimab in advanced cancers. Libraries were prepared by immunoSEQ multiplex PCR; TCRdb keeps only in-frame clonotypes and omits some of them. The sample holds roughly 100,000 clones, 70% to 85% seen once. The input for sequencing was CD4+ or CD8+ T cells sorted from blood, taken in a trial of the OX40 agonist ivuxolimab. These receptors originate from an adult with an advanced solid tumor such as melanoma, head and neck, liver or kidney cancer.

The CDR3 DNA reads TGTGCCAGCAGTAAAAATATACAGGGCTACGAGCAGTACTTC. Protein: CASSKNIQGYEQYF. The rearrangement links TRBV2 to TRBJ2-7, with D perhaps TRBD1 (6 bases). This CDR3 has 14 amino acids. Germline loops: CDR1 SNHLY, CDR2 FYNNEI. Trimming removed 5 bases at V and 3 bases at J, with 14 bases between.

This rearrangement joins TRBV11-3 to TRBJ2-7; 8 nucleotides line up with TRBD1. V lost 6 bases, J lost 2 bases, and 9 bases stayed unmatched. The CDR3 contains 15 residues. Germline-derived CDR1 and CDR2 are SGHNT and YENEEA. DNA for the CDR3: TGTGCCAGCAGTTCCCCGGCGACAGGGGCCTACGAGCAGTACTTC. This gives the protein CASSSPATGAYEQYF.

V usage is TRBV5-6 and J usage is TRBJ2-5; no definite D call. Gene TRBJ2-7 matches the end of the DNA better, so the J call may be wrong. Germline CDR1 is SGHDT and CDR2 is YYEEEE. The CDR3 loop spans 13 amino acids. For the CDR3, the DNA is TGTGCCAGCAGCTTGGGACGGTCCTACGAGCAGTACTTC. Translated: CASSLGRSYEQYF.

This chain joins TRBV9 and TRBJ2-1; 11 nucleotides align to TRBD2. CDR3 length: 15 amino acids. J lost 8 bases, V lost 3 bases, and 7 bases had no gene match. The germline V gene has CDR1 SGDLS and CDR2 YYNGEE. CDR3 DNA: TGTGCCAGCAGCGCCTTACTAGCGGGAGTAGATGAGCAGTTCTTC. Its translation: CASSALLAGVDEQFF.

V gene TRBV2 combines with J gene TRBJ2-1; the D gene could be TRBD1 or TRBD2 (5 bases each). This CDR3 has 15 amino acids. From germline, CDR1 is SNHLY and CDR2 FYNNEI. The V end was cut by 7 bases, the J end by 1 base, with 14 bases between. The CDR3 protein is CASTLGRVSYNEQFF. CDR3 nucleotides: TGTGCCAGCACCTTGGGGCGGGTTTCCTACAATGAGCAGTTCTTC.

V gene TRBV28 combines with J gene TRBJ1-1; 9 bases line up with TRBD1. The CDR3 is 17 amino acids. The junction had 17 bases not matched to a gene; V was cut back by 5 bases and J by 7 bases. CDR1 is MDHEN and CDR2 is SYDVKM in the germline V gene. CDR3 region: CASSGLRSGTGSIEAFF. In nucleotides, the CDR3 is TGTGCCAGCAGTGGGCTGAGGAGCGGGACAGGGTCGATTGAAGCTTTCTTT.

CDR3 sequence reads: CASSLEQNGNYEQYF. CDR3 bases: TGTGCCAGCAGCTTAGAGCAGAACGGGAACTACGAGCAGTACTTC. The J gene is TRBJ2-7, the V gene TRBV7-6; D perhaps matches TRBD2 (5 bases). Germline V gene lookup returns CDR1 SGHVS and CDR2 FNYEAQ. V was pared by 1 base and J by 3 bases, with 13 bases between. This CDR3 is built from 15 residues.

The V call is TRBV10-3, the J call TRBJ2-7, with a tentative D call TRBD1 (5 bases). CDR1 ENHRY and CDR2 SYGVKD come from the germline V gene. The CDR3 length is 14 residues. Trimming removed 2 bases at V and 4 bases at J, with 12 bases between. CDR3 nucleotide sequence: TGTGCCATCAGTGAGCCTCAGGGCGGTTACGAGCAGTACTTC. Protein sequence: CAISEPQGGYEQYF.